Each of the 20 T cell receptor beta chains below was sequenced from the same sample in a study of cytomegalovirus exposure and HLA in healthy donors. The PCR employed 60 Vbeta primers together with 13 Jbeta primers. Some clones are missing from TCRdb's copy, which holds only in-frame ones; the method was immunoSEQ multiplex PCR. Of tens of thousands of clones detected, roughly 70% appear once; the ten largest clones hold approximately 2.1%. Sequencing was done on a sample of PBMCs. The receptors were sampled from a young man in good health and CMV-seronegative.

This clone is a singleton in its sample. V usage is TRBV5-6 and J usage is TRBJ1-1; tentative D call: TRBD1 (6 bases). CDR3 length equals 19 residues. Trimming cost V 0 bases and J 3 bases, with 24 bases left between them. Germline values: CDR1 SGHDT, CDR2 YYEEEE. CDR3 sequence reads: CASSLAPIPGRGRDTEAFF. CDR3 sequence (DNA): TGTGCCAGCAGCTTGGCCCCCATACCGGGCAGGGGCAGGGACACTGAAGCTTTCTTT.

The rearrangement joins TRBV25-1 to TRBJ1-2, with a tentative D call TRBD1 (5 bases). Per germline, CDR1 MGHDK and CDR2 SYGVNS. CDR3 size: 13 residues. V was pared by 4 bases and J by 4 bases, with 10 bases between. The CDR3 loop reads CASSGGTAYGYTF. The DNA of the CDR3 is TGTGCCAGCAGTGGCGGGACCGCCTATGGCTACACCTTC.

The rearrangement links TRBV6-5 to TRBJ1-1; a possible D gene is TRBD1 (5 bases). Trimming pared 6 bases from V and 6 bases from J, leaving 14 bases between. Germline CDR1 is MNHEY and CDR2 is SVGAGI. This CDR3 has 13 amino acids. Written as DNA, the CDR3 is TGTGCCAGCAGACTCCGGACACGTCCTGAAGCTTTCTTT. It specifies CASRLRTRPEAFF.

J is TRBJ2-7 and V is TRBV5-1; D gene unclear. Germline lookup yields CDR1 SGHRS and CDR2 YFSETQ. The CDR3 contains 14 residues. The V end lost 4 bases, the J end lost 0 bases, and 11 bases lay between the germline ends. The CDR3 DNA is TGCGCCAGCAGCCCCACCGCGAGCTCCTACGAGCAGTACTTC. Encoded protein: CASSPTASSYEQYF.

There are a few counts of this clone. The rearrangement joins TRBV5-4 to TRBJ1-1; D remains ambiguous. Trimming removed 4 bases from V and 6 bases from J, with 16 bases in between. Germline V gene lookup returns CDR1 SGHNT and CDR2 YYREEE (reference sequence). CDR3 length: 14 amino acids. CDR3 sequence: CASSPTGRNAEAFF. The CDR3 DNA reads TGTGCCAGCAGCCCCACGGGGAGAAACGCTGAAGCTTTCTTT.

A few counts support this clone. CDR3 bases: TGTGCCAGCGGATCCGGGACAGGGTCCGAGCAGTACTTC. Amino acids: CASGSGTGSEQYF. The rearrangement joins TRBV27 to TRBJ2-7, with 9 bases aligning to TRBD1. CDR1 MNHEY and CDR2 SMNVEV come from the germline V gene (reference sequence). With V trimmed by 8 bases and J by 6 bases, 8 bases remained unmatched. The CDR3 is 13 amino acids.

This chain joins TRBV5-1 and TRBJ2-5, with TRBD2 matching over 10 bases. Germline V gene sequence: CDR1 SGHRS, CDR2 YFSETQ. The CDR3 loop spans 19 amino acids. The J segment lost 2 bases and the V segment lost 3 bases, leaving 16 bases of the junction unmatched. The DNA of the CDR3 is TGCGCCAGCAGCTCCCCCAAACAAGATAGCGGGAGGCCTCAAGAGACCCAGTACTTC. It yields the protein CASSSPKQDSGRPQETQYF.

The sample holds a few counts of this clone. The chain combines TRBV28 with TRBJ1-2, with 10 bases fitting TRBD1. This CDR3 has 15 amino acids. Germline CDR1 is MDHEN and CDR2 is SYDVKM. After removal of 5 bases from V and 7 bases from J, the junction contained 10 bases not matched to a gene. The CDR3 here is CASSRPGQGLAGYTF. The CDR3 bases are TGTGCCAGCAGTCGACCGGGACAGGGGTTGGCTGGCTACACCTTC.

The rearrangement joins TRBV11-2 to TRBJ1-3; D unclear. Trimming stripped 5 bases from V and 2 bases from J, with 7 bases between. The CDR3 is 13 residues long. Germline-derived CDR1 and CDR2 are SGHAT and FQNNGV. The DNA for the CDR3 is TGTGCCAGCAGCCCCCGAGCTGGAAACACCATATATTTT. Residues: CASSPRAGNTIYF.

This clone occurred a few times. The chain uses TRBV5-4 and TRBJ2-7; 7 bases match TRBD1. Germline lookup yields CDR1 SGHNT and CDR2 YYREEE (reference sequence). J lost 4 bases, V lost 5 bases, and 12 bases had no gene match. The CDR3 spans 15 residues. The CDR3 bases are TGTGCCAGCAGTTCCGGGACAGATTTAATGTACGAGCAGTACTTC. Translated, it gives CASSSGTDLMYEQYF.

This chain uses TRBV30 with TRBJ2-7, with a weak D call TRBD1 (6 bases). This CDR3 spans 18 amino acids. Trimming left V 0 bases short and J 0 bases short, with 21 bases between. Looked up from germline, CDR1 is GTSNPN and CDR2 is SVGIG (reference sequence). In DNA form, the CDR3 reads TGTGCCTGGAGTGTATTCTCCCCCTGGACAGCTAGCTCCTACGAGCAGTACTTC. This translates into CAWSVFSPWTASSYEQYF. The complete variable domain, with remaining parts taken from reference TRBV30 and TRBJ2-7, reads SQTIHQWPATLVQPVGSPLSLECTVEGTSNPNLYWYRQAAGRGLQLLFYSVGIGQISSEVPQNLSASRPQDRQFILSSKKLLLSDSGFYLCAWSVFSPWTASSYEQYFGPGTRLTVT.

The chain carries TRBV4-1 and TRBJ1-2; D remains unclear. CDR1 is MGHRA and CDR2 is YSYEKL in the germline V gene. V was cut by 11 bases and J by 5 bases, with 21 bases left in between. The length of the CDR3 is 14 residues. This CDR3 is CAVQESGGGYGYTF. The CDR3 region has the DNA TGCGCCGTTCAGGAGTCGGGAGGAGGTTATGGCTACACCTTC.

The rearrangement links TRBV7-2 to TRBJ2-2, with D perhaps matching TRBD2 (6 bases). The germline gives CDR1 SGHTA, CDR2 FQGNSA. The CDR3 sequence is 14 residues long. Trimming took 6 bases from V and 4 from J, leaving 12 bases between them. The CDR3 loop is CASRPAGSTGELFF. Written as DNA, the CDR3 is TGTGCCAGCAGACCGGCGGGGTCCACCGGGGAGCTGTTTTTT.

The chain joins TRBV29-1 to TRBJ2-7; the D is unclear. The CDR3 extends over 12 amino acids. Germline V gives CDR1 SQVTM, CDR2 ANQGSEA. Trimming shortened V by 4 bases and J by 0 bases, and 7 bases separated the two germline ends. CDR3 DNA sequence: TGCAGCGTTGTTGCCAGCTCCTACGAGCAGTACTTC. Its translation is CSVVASSYEQYF.

CDR3: CASSVGGLGTQYF. The CDR3 DNA follows: TGTGCCAGCAGCGTAGGGGGGCTGGGGACCCAGTACTTC. The V and J genes are TRBV9 and TRBJ2-5; tentatively, D is TRBD1 (6 bases). The CDR3 totals 13 residues. The V and J ends lost 0 bases and 7 bases respectively, with 10 bases between them. Germline V lookup: CDR1 SGDLS, CDR2 YYNGEE.

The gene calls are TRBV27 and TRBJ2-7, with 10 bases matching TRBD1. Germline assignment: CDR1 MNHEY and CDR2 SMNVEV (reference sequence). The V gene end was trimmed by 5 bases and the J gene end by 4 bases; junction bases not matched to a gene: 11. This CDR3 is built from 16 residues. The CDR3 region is CASSPQRTGGKYEQYF. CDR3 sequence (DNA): TGTGCCAGCAGTCCTCAACGGACAGGGGGAAAGTACGAGCAGTACTTC.

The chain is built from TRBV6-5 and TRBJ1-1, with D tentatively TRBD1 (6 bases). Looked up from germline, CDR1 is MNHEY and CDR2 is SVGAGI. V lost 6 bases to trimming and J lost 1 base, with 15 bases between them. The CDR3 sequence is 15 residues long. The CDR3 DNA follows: TGTGCCAGCAGGAGACTACAGGGTACGAACACTGAAGCTTTCTTT. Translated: CASRRLQGTNTEAFF.

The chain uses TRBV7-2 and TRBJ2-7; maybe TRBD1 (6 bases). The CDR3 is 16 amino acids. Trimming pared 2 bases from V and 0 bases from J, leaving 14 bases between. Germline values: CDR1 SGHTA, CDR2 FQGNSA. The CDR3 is CASSLQAGTLSYEQYF. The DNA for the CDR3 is TGTGCCAGCAGCTTACAGGCCGGGACACTCTCCTACGAGCAGTACTTC.

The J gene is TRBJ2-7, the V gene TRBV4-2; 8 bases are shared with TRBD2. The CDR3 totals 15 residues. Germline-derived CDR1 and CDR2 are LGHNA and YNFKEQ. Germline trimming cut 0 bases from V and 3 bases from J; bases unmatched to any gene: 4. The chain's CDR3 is CASSQDPGGNYEQYF. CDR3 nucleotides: TGTGCCAGCAGCCAAGATCCGGGGGGGAACTACGAGCAGTACTTC.

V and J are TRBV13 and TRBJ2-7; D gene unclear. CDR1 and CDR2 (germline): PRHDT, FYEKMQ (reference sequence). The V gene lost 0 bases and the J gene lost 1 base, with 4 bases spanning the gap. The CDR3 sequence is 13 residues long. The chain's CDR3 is CASSLGQSYEQYF. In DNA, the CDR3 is TGTGCCAGCAGCTTAGGACAGTCCTACGAGCAGTACTTC.